A single sample is the source of the 28 T cell receptor beta chains below, sequenced in a study of blood T cell repertoires in COVID-19. Clones were read by immunoSEQ multiplex PCR, and TCRdb kept only the in-frame ones, dropping some. Among about 220,000 clones, over 75% were seen once, and the ten largest hold 10% to 15%. The sequenced sample consisted of peripheral blood. The source is a human donor in a cohort sampled during active COVID-19.

This rearrangement joins TRBV27 to TRBJ1-2, with 8 bases identical to TRBD1. The germline CDR1 and CDR2 sequences are MNHEY and SMNVEV (reference sequence). Unmatched junction bases numbered 11, after V lost 8 bases and J lost 6 bases. CDR3 length equals 14 residues. DNA for the CDR3: TGTGCCAGCTCCCTAGGTCCAGGGGGCGATGGCTACACCTTC. It specifies CASSLGPGGDGYTF.

The rearrangement uses TRBV3-1 (or the pseudogene TRBV3-2) and TRBJ1-2; 7 bases map to TRBD1. The CDR3 length is 15 residues. Trimming cost V 3 bases and J 5 bases; bases outside gene matches: 9. Germline CDR1 and CDR2: LGHDT and YNNKEL (reference sequence). The CDR3, as DNA: TGTGCCAGCAGCCACTTAGACAGGGCCTCTTATGGCTACACCTTC. It yields the protein CASSHLDRASYGYTF.

The chain's CDR3 is CASRPTGDSNQPQHF. CDR3 DNA: TGTGCCAGTAGACCCACAGGGGATAGCAATCAGCCCCAGCATTTT. The chain combines TRBV19 with TRBJ1-5; 7 bases fit TRBD1. Looked up from germline, CDR1 is LNHDA and CDR2 is SQIVND (reference sequence). CDR3 length: 15 residues. Germline trimming cut 6 bases from V and 0 bases from J; bases unmatched to any gene: 5.

The rearrangement uses TRBV30 and TRBJ1-1; D not resolved. Trimming cost V 4 bases and J 1 base, with 7 bases left between them. Germline CDR1 is GTSNPN and CDR2 is SVGIG (reference sequence). This CDR3 comprises 12 residues. The DNA of the CDR3 is TGTGCCTGGACCCGGGGGAACACTGAAGCTTTCTTT. Translation gives CAWTRGNTEAFF.

This clone turned up a few times. The V and J genes are TRBV5-1 and TRBJ1-1, with D possibly matching TRBD1 (6 bases). The CDR3 contains 15 residues. V lost 0 bases and J lost 1, with 10 bases in between. CDR1 is SGHRS, CDR2 YFSETQ, per germline. The CDR3 coding sequence is TGCGCCAGCAGCTTGGGGACAGCCCAGAACACTGAAGCTTTCTTT. This translates into CASSLGTAQNTEAFF.

The chain employs TRBV4-3 and TRBJ1-3; D is unclear. Germline assignment: CDR1 LGHNA and CDR2 YSLEER. The CDR3 covers 15 residues. V shed 0 bases and J shed 0 bases, with 6 bases lying between them. The CDR3 DNA reads as TGCGCCAGCAGCCAAGAACTTTTCTCTGGAAACACCATATATTTT. Protein sequence: CASSQELFSGNTIYF.

The chain links TRBV29-1 to TRBJ2-1, with a weak D call TRBD2 (6 bases). This CDR3 has 15 residues. Germline V gives CDR1 SQVTM, CDR2 ANQGSEA. V was clipped by 5 bases and J by 8 bases, with 22 bases between them. This CDR3 is CSVTRRAEGLDEQFF. As DNA, the CDR3 is TGCAGCGTTACCCGTAGGGCGGAGGGTTTGGATGAGCAGTTCTTC.

The chain carries TRBV28 and TRBJ2-2, with 8 nucleotides matching TRBD1. Losses at the gene ends were 2 bases for V and 4 bases for J; bases not matched to a gene: 0. Germline-derived CDR1 and CDR2 are MDHEN and SYDVKM. The CDR3 spans 14 residues. This chain's CDR3 is CASSLTGGTGELFF. Written as DNA, the CDR3 is TGTGCCAGCAGTTTAACAGGGGGCACCGGGGAGCTGTTTTTT.

This clone was detected only once. V is TRBV5-4 and J is TRBJ2-3, with 8 bases matching TRBD1. Germline-derived CDR1 and CDR2 are SGHNT and YYREEE (reference sequence). The CDR3 runs 16 residues. The V and J ends lost 2 bases and 2 bases, in that order; junction bases with no gene match: 7. CDR3 sequence reads: CASSFLDRAFTDTQYF. The CDR3 region has the DNA TGTGCCAGCAGCTTCCTGGACAGGGCTTTCACAGATACGCAGTATTTT.

The chain is built from TRBV10-3 and TRBJ2-2, with 9 nucleotides matching TRBD1. Per the germline V gene, CDR1 is ENHRY and CDR2 is SYGVKD. This CDR3 is built from 15 residues. V shed 8 bases and J 6 bases; nucleotides not matched to a gene: 10. The CDR3 is CAIGDYRGLSGELFF. Written as DNA, the CDR3 is TGTGCCATCGGGGACTACAGGGGGCTGTCCGGGGAGCTGTTTTTT.

Only one count was recorded for this clone. The chain couples TRBV4-2 to TRBJ1-6; TRBD1 aligns across 7 bases. The V gene's germline CDR1 is LGHNA and CDR2 YNFKEQ. V dropped 1 base and J dropped 8; count of bases not matched to a gene: 8. This CDR3 is built from 16 residues. This chain's CDR3 is CASSQAGGQIYSPLHF. In DNA form, the CDR3 reads TGTGCCAGCAGCCAAGCTGGGGGACAGATTTATTCACCCCTCCACTTT.

The rearrangement links TRBV27 to TRBJ2-3; 14 bases are a match to TRBD2. The junction had 5 bases not matched to a gene; V was cut back by 4 bases and J by 5 bases. This CDR3 has 16 residues. CDR1 is MNHEY and CDR2 is SMNVEV in the germline V gene (reference sequence). CDR3 sequence (DNA): TGTGCCAGCAGTTCGGGACTAGCGGGAGTAGGAGATACGCAGTATTTT. As protein: CASSSGLAGVGDTQYF.

The V gene is TRBV27, the J gene TRBJ1-2; 9 nucleotides match TRBD1. CDR3 size: 14 residues. Germline V CDR1 and CDR2: MNHEY, SMNVEV (reference sequence). The trim removed 5 bases at V and 2 bases at J, leaving 3 bases unmatched. The DNA of the CDR3 is TGTGCCAGCAGTAAGACAGGGGGGAACTATGGCTACACCTTC. This translates into CASSKTGGNYGYTF.

V and J are TRBV27 and TRBJ1-1, with TRBD1 matching 9 bases. Losses at the gene ends were 2 bases for V and 5 bases for J; bases not matched to a gene: 9. The germline CDR1 and CDR2 sequences are MNHEY and SMNVEV (reference sequence). The CDR3 has 16 amino acids. The CDR3 region is CASSLITGGVRTEAFF. As DNA, the CDR3 is TGTGCCAGCAGTTTAATAACAGGGGGCGTCCGTACTGAAGCTTTCTTT.

The chain couples TRBV6-2 or TRBV6-3 to TRBJ2-3, with D unclear. The V end was cut by 4 bases, the J end by 6 bases, with 14 bases between. Germline V CDR1 and CDR2: MNHEY, SVGEGT. This CDR3 comprises 14 residues. CDR3 in DNA: TGTGCCAGCAGTTCCGCCCCAGTGCCGGATACGCAGTATTTT. This codes for CASSSAPVPDTQYF.

The chain is built from TRBV6-2 or TRBV6-3 and TRBJ1-5; tentatively, D is TRBD1 (5 bases). The germline V and J ends were trimmed by 5 bases and 7 bases, with 15 bases remaining between them. The CDR3 totals 14 residues. Germline CDR1 MNHEY, CDR2 SVGEGT. The CDR3 here is CASSDSHVRQPQHF. The CDR3 region has the DNA TGTGCCAGCAGTGACAGTCATGTAAGGCAGCCCCAGCATTTT.

The chain uses TRBV27 and TRBJ2-1, with TRBD1 as a possible D gene (5 bases). Germline CDR1 MNHEY, CDR2 SMNVEV (reference sequence). V was trimmed by 6 bases and J by 7 bases, leaving 16 bases between them. The CDR3 length is 14 residues. The CDR3 DNA sequence: TGTGCCAGCAGCTCCCTTGCACAGGAGAATGAGCAGTTCTTC. This sequence encodes CASSSLAQENEQFF.

The chain recombines TRBV28 with TRBJ1-1; unclear D gene. The CDR3 is 16 amino acids. V was trimmed by 5 bases and J by 0 bases, leaving 16 bases between them. Germline V lookup: CDR1 MDHEN, CDR2 SYDVKM. The CDR3 is CASSPAPGRMNTEAFF. The CDR3 nucleotides are TGTGCCAGCAGTCCGGCCCCGGGTCGGATGAACACTGAAGCTTTCTTT.

The chain joins TRBV27 to TRBJ1-2; D ambiguous. Germline V gene sequence: CDR1 MNHEY, CDR2 SMNVEV (reference sequence). V lost 3 bases, J lost 2 bases, and 7 bases lay in between. The CDR3 is 13 residues long. The CDR3 bases are TGTGCCAGCAGTTTGAGGTTGAACTATGGCTACACCTTC. This gives the protein CASSLRLNYGYTF.

This clone has just one count. The chain is built from TRBV19 and TRBJ1-5; 10 bases agree with TRBD1. The length of the CDR3 is 16 residues. Losses at the gene ends were 9 bases for V and 1 base for J; bases not matched to a gene: 9. Per germline, CDR1 LNHDA and CDR2 SQIVND (reference sequence). CDR3 sequence (DNA): TGTGCCAGCCAGTTTGGGACAGGGGCCAGCAATCAGCCCCAGCATTTT. Translating gives CASQFGTGASNQPQHF.

This clone was observed a single time. This chain uses TRBV19 with TRBJ1-5, with 8 nucleotides matching TRBD1. Germline-derived CDR1 and CDR2 are LNHDA and SQIVND (reference sequence). The V and J ends lost 5 bases and 3 bases, in that order; junction bases with no gene match: 6. The CDR3 has 15 residues. The CDR3 here is CASSLGQAYNQPQHF. The CDR3 DNA reads as TGTGCCAGTAGTCTGGGACAGGCCTACAATCAGCCCCAGCATTTT.

This chain joins TRBV12-5 and TRBJ2-3, with 12 bases fitting TRBD2. Germline V gene sequence: CDR1 LGHNT, CDR2 FRNRAP. The CDR3 runs 19 residues. J lost 4 bases, V lost 7 bases, and 18 bases had no gene match. The CDR3 sequence is CASDTPSGGATEKADTQYF. CDR3 DNA sequence: TGTGCTAGTGACACCCCTAGCGGGGGGGCTACAGAGAAGGCAGATACGCAGTATTTT.

The chain couples TRBV19 to TRBJ2-6; D possibly corresponds to TRBD1 (6 bases). From germline, CDR1 is LNHDA and CDR2 SQIVND (reference sequence). This CDR3 has 15 amino acids. Trimming stripped 3 bases from V and 7 bases from J, with 13 bases between. The CDR3 nucleotides are TGTGCCAGTAGTATTAATCCAGGGGAAGCCAACGTCCTGACTTTC. Its translation is CASSINPGEANVLTF.

The rearrangement joins TRBV2 to TRBJ2-1; D call uncertain. Germline V gives CDR1 SNHLY, CDR2 FYNNEI. The CDR3 extends over 16 amino acids. V dropped 9 bases and J dropped 2 bases, with 20 bases sitting between them. The CDR3 reads CASHRDRLLAYNEQFF. The DNA of the CDR3 is TGTGCCAGTCATAGAGATCGGTTATTGGCCTACAATGAGCAGTTCTTC. The full variable domain, its missing parts supplied by reference TRBV2 and TRBJ2-1, is EPEVTQTPSHQVTQMGQEVILRCVPISNHLYFYWYRQILGQKVEFLVSFYNNEISEKSEIFDDQFSVERPDGSNFTLKIRSTKLEDSAMYFCASHRDRLLAYNEQFFGPGTRLTVL.

This clone was found a few times. V is TRBV6-4 and J is TRBJ1-5, with a tentative D call TRBD1 (6 bases). The CDR3 has 14 amino acids. V was clipped by 6 bases and J by 7 bases, with 16 bases between them. CDR1 and CDR2 from the germline V gene are MRHNA and SNTAGT. The CDR3 loop reads CASSPQGSGQPQHF. For the CDR3, the DNA is TGTGCCAGCAGCCCACAGGGCTCGGGGCAGCCCCAGCATTTT.

The chain uses TRBV30 and TRBJ1-5, with TRBD1 matching over 11 bases. The length of the CDR3 is 14 residues. Germline CDR1 GTSNPN, CDR2 SVGIG (reference sequence). V lost 1 base and J lost 6; bases outside the gene matches: 2. The CDR3 is CAWSGTGGSQPQHF. The CDR3 DNA sequence: TGTGCCTGGAGTGGGACAGGGGGCAGTCAGCCCCAGCATTTT.

V and J are TRBV9 and TRBJ2-2; 7 bases match TRBD2. The CDR3 loop spans 16 amino acids. From germline, CDR1 is SGDLS and CDR2 YYNGEE. J lost 5 bases, V lost 1 base, and 8 bases had no gene match. CDR3 region: CASSVTVARGTGELFF. The CDR3 coding sequence is TGTGCCAGCAGCGTAACTGTAGCGCGGGGGACCGGGGAGCTGTTTTTT.

The rearrangement links TRBV6-5 to TRBJ1-5; 8 positions match TRBD1. This CDR3 spans 13 amino acids. J was trimmed by 5 bases and V by 7 bases; bases with no gene match: 4. The V gene's germline CDR1 is MNHEY and CDR2 SVGAGI. The chain's CDR3 is CASKDRGDQPQHF. The CDR3 DNA is TGTGCCAGCAAAGACAGGGGCGATCAGCCCCAGCATTTT.